One sample yielded the 30 T cell receptor beta chains listed below, sequenced in a study of T cells in Graves' hyperthyroidism and ophthalmopathy. RNA transcripts gave rise to amplified TCR beta CDR3 regions. In the first-round RT-PCR of the TCR CDR3, the HTBI primer set was used. TCRdb re-analysed the multiplex PCR reads in MiXCR, keeping a single row per CDR3 protein. This repertoire shows hundreds of thousands of distinct CDR3 sequences, approximately 16% found once; its top ten account for 2.5% to 4%. Material: blood. The receptor set was obtained from a woman in her thirties or forties with Graves' ophthalmopathy.

This chain uses TRBV27 with TRBJ1-6; D remains ambiguous. This CDR3 comprises 15 residues. The V and J ends lost 1 base and 7 bases respectively, with 11 bases between them. From germline, CDR1 is MNHEY and CDR2 SMNVEV (reference sequence). CDR3 coding DNA: TGTGCCAGCAGTTTATATGGCCAATTCAATTCACCCCTCCACTTT. It codes for CASSLYGQFNSPLHF.

This clonotype came up many times. This sequence joins TRBV20-1 and TRBJ2-3; a possible D gene is TRBD2 (7 bases). V gave up 4 bases and J gave up 0 bases, with 14 bases separating them. The CDR3 consists of 15 residues. Germline CDR1 reads DFQATT; CDR2 reads SNEGSKA (reference sequence). The chain's CDR3 is CSAMGGGPSTDTQYF. The CDR3 region has the DNA TGCAGTGCTATGGGGGGGGGCCCTAGCACAGATACGCAGTATTTT.

This clonotype has a handful of counts. CDR3 coding DNA: TGTGCCAGCTCACCTGGGACAGGGGATGGCAATCAGCCCCAGCATTTT. Protein product: CASSPGTGDGNQPQHF. The genes are TRBV18 and TRBJ1-5; 10 nucleotides match TRBD1. CDR1 is KGHSH and CDR2 is LQKENI in the germline V gene. The V gene end was trimmed by 3 bases and the J gene end by 2 bases; junction bases not matched to a gene: 4. CDR3 length equals 16 residues.

This clonotype was seen more than once but under ten times. The chain uses TRBV29-1 and TRBJ1-2; perhaps TRBD1 as D (6 bases). The CDR3 runs 12 residues. Trimming took 6 bases from V and 8 from J, leaving 16 bases between them. Germline CDR1 is SQVTM and CDR2 is ANQGSEA. In DNA, the CDR3 is TGCAGCGTACCTGAGGGACAACAGGGCTACACCTTC. This gives the protein CSVPEGQQGYTF. The entire variable domain, with the rest obtained from reference TRBV29-1 and TRBJ1-2, is as follows: SAVISQKPSRDICQRGTSLTIQCQVDSQVTMMFWYRQQPGQSLTLIATANQGSEATYESGFVIDKFPISRPNLTFSTLTVSNMSPEDSSIYLCSVPEGQQGYTFGSGTRLTVV.

This clonotype was recorded a few times. The V gene is TRBV7-3, the J gene TRBJ2-3; no firm D call. The V end was cut by 5 bases, the J end by 6 bases, with 12 bases between. The germline CDR1 and CDR2 sequences are SGHTA and FQGTGA. This CDR3 has 13 residues. The CDR3 DNA reads TGTGCCAGCAGCATGTCCTCTGGGGATACGCAGTATTTT. This sequence encodes CASSMSSGDTQYF.

A word on this clonotype: It may be a read error: a sequence one base away is much more abundant. V and J are TRBV3-1 and TRBJ1-4, with TRBD1 identical over 8 bases. Per the germline V gene, CDR1 is LGHDT and CDR2 is YNNKEL (reference sequence). CDR3 length: 15 amino acids. The CDR3 sequence: CANSQGSTGVEKLFF. For the CDR3, the DNA is TGTGCCAACAGCCAAGGATCGACAGGGGTTGAAAAACTGTTTTTT.

The chain couples TRBV11-2 to TRBJ2-1, with 11 nucleotides matching TRBD2. The V and J ends lost 5 bases and 6 bases, in that order; junction bases with no gene match: 12. CDR3 length: 17 residues. Germline V CDR1 and CDR2: SGHAT, FQNNGV. The CDR3 coding sequence is TGTGCCAGCAGCCCGAACCTAGCGGGGGGAACAAGCAATGAGCAGTTCTTC. Translated, it gives CASSPNLAGGTSNEQFF.

On this clonotype: This could be a read error, since a much larger clone is one nucleotide away. The CDR3 DNA reads TGCGCCAGCAGCCTTACAGTAGCGGGAGGGTCGGAGCAGTACTTC. It translates to CASSLTVAGGSEQYF. The chain joins TRBV5-1 to TRBJ2-7, with 11 nucleotides matching TRBD2. This CDR3 region has 15 residues. Per germline, CDR1 SGHRS and CDR2 YFSETQ. The V gene end was trimmed by 4 bases and the J gene end by 7 bases; junction bases not matched to a gene: 10.

The chain is built from TRBV11-2 and TRBJ1-1; weak D call: TRBD1 (6 bases). This CDR3 contains 14 residues. Trimming removed 2 bases from V and 8 bases from J, with 15 bases in between. Looked up from germline, CDR1 is SGHAT and CDR2 is FQNNGV. The CDR3 loop reads CASSLHPDTGEAFF. Here the CDR3 DNA reads TGTGCCAGCAGCTTACACCCAGATACAGGGGAAGCTTTCTTT.

This clonotype was counted many times. V and J are TRBV7-2 and TRBJ2-3; 14 positions agree with TRBD2. After removal of 5 bases from V and 5 bases from J, the junction contained 6 bases not matched to a gene. Germline V CDR1 and CDR2: SGHTA, FQGNSA. This CDR3 is 16 amino acids long. CDR3 protein: CASSRGLAGAGDTQYF. The CDR3 coding sequence is TGTGCCAGCAGCAGGGGACTAGCGGGAGCTGGAGATACGCAGTATTTT.

This clonotype was observed a handful of times. CDR3 sequence reads: CASSAPTSGDVSSYNEQFF. The CDR3 coding sequence is TGTGCCAGCAGCGCACCGACTAGCGGGGATGTGAGCTCCTACAATGAGCAGTTCTTC. The chain links TRBV9 to TRBJ2-1; TRBD2 agrees at 11 bases. J lost 0 bases, V lost 3 bases, and 11 bases had no gene match. The CDR3 contains 19 residues. Germline CDR1 SGDLS, CDR2 YYNGEE. The variable domain in full, completed from reference TRBV9 and TRBJ2-1, reads DSGVTQTPKHLITATGQRVTLRCSPRSGDLSVYWYQQSLDQGLQFLIQYYNGEERAKGNILERFSAQQFPDLHSELNLSSLELGDSALYFCASSAPTSGDVSSYNEQFFGPGTRLTVL.

For this clonotype: One junction end disagrees with the germline gene, perhaps due to a read error. The chain links TRBV5-1 to TRBJ2-3, with 12 bases lining up with TRBD2. This CDR3 has 16 amino acids. Germline CDR1 is SGHRS and CDR2 is YFSETQ. DNA for the CDR3: TGCGCCAGCAGCTTGGCGACTAGCGGGAGTCGAGATGCGCAGTATTTT. Its protein product is CASSLATSGSRDAQYF.

This clonotype appeared a few times. V is TRBV5-1 and J is TRBJ1-2; 9 bases align to TRBD1. The CDR3 is made up of 15 amino acids. Germline CDR1 is SGHRS and CDR2 is YFSETQ. J was trimmed by 4 bases and V by 0 bases; bases with no gene match: 4. CDR3: CASSLGTGVGYGYTF. The CDR3 region has the DNA TGCGCCAGCAGCTTGGGGACAGGGGTCGGCTATGGCTACACCTTC. Drawing the rest from reference TRBV5-1 and TRBJ1-2, the complete variable domain is KAGVTQTPRYLIKTRGQQVTLSCSPISGHRSVSWYQQTPGQGLQFLFEYFSETQRNKGNFPGRFSGRQFSNSRSEMNVSTLELGDSALYLCASSLGTGVGYGYTFGSGTRLTVV.

This clonotype has a handful of counts. The chain is built from TRBV20-1 and TRBJ2-5; no reliable D call. The CDR3 spans 12 residues. Germline V gene lookup returns CDR1 DFQATT and CDR2 SNEGSKA (reference sequence). The V gene lost 1 base and the J gene lost 1 base, with 4 bases spanning the gap. CDR3 nucleotide sequence: TGCAGTGCTAGAGGCTTCCAAGAGACCCAGTACTTC. Its translation: CSARGFQETQYF.

The genes are TRBV19 and TRBJ1-1, with TRBD1 matching 11 bases. Trimming took 5 bases from V and 7 from J; bases not matched to a gene: 6. This CDR3 spans 14 amino acids. CDR1 LNHDA and CDR2 SQIVND come from the germline V gene (reference sequence). CDR3 sequence (DNA): TGTGCCAGTAGTGACGGACAGGGGGCGGTTGAAGCTTTCTTT. It translates to CASSDGQGAVEAFF.

The V call is TRBV27, the J call TRBJ2-1; tentatively, D is TRBD1 (6 bases). V lost 6 bases, J lost 0 bases, and 15 bases lay in between. The CDR3 loop spans 16 amino acids. Germline CDR1 MNHEY, CDR2 SMNVEV (reference sequence). The chain's CDR3 is CASSLLGQSSYNEQFF. CDR3 sequence (DNA): TGTGCCAGCAGCCTACTGGGACAATCCTCCTACAATGAGCAGTTCTTC.

This clonotype was seen more than once but under ten times. V gene TRBV6-1 combines with J gene TRBJ1-4; no reliable D call. This CDR3 contains 15 residues. Germline V gives CDR1 MNHNS, CDR2 SASEGT. The V end was cut by 7 bases, the J end by 0 bases, with 12 bases between. CDR3 DNA sequence: TGTGCCAGCACCACCCTGGAGGCAACTAATGAAAAACTGTTTTTT. It specifies CASTTLEATNEKLFF.

This clonotype was observed many times. V is TRBV5-5 and J is TRBJ2-3, with D possibly matching TRBD1 (5 bases). Germline-derived CDR1 and CDR2 are SGHKS and YYEKEE (reference sequence). V lost 6 bases, J lost 2 bases, and 13 bases lay in between. The CDR3 consists of 14 residues. The CDR3 here is CASTWGTSTDTQYF. CDR3 DNA: TGTGCCAGCACCTGGGGCACATCCACAGATACGCAGTATTTT.

This clonotype was seen many times. The chain carries TRBV6-1 and TRBJ1-2; D is perhaps TRBD1 (5 bases). Germline loops: CDR1 MNHNS, CDR2 SASEGT. Trimming took off 6 bases at V and 1 base at J, with 12 bases between the two ends. The CDR3 consists of 14 residues. CDR3 DNA sequence: TGTGCCAGCAGAGTATCACAGGTTAACTATGGCTACACCTTC. It is translated as CASRVSQVNYGYTF.

This clonotype occurred many times. The rearrangement links TRBV2 to TRBJ1-1, with D perhaps TRBD1 (6 bases). Germline V CDR1 and CDR2: SNHLY, FYNNEI. The CDR3 is 14 amino acids. The V and J ends lost 4 bases and 5 bases respectively, with 14 bases between them. The DNA for the CDR3 is TGTGCCAGCAGTGGGGTACAGGGCATTACTGAAGCTTTCTTT. Protein product: CASSGVQGITEAFF.

This clonotype has a count of ten or more. The chain employs TRBV6-1 and TRBJ1-1, with no clear D. Trimming left V 6 bases short and J 4 bases short, with 18 bases between. Germline assignment: CDR1 MNHNS and CDR2 SASEGT. The CDR3 extends over 15 amino acids. The CDR3, as DNA: TGTGCCAGCAGCCGCCGGGAGAGAGGTTTCACTGAAGCTTTCTTT. Translated, it gives CASSRRERGFTEAFF.

The chain is built from TRBV7-2 and TRBJ2-3; TRBD2 matches at 10 bases. This CDR3 contains 15 residues. V lost 3 bases to trimming and J lost 6 bases; unmatched junction nucleotides: 6. In germline, CDR1 is SGHTA, CDR2 FQGNSA. CDR3 amino acids: CASSLLAGAVDTQYF. The CDR3 bases are TGTGCCAGCAGCTTGCTAGCGGGGGCAGTGGATACGCAGTATTTT.

DNA of the CDR3: TGTGCCAGCACCCCGGGTACTAGCACAGATACGCAGTATTTT. It translates to CASTPGTSTDTQYF. The chain couples TRBV12-3 or TRBV12-4 to TRBJ2-3; D call uncertain. The CDR3 sequence is 14 residues long. The V and J ends lost 7 bases and 0 bases respectively, with 11 bases between them.

This clonotype was seen a handful of times. V and J are TRBV19 and TRBJ1-1, with D maybe TRBD1 (5 bases). V shed 3 bases and J shed 1 base, with 12 bases lying between them. Germline loops: CDR1 LNHDA, CDR2 SQIVND (reference sequence). The CDR3 sequence is 15 residues long. The CDR3 protein is CASSIVWGTNTEAFF. For the CDR3, the DNA is TGTGCCAGTAGTATCGTTTGGGGGACGAACACTGAAGCTTTCTTT.

CDR3 bases: TGTGCCAGCAGTATTAGCGGGAGAAGTGAGCAGTTCTTC. Translation gives CASSISGRSEQFF. The chain uses TRBV6-4 and TRBJ2-1, with 9 nucleotides matching TRBD2. J gave up 9 bases and V 5 bases, and 5 bases lay outside the gene matches. This CDR3 has 13 residues. From germline, CDR1 is MRHNA and CDR2 SNTAGT.

Remarks on this clonotype: This sequence may be a read error, since a much larger clone differs from it by one base. This CDR3 fails to terminate in the conserved phenylalanine or tryptophan, so it likely reflects a read error. The rearrangement joins TRBV2 to TRBJ1-5; 9 bases line up with TRBD1. Germline assignment: CDR1 SNHLY and CDR2 FYNNEI. CDR3 length equals 13 residues. V gave up 9 bases and J gave up 6 bases; unmatched junction bases: 6. In DNA, the CDR3 is TGTGCCAGTCGGACAGGGGAGGTTCAGCCCCAGCATTCT. Translating it yields CASRTGEVQPQHS.

V usage is TRBV5-6 and J usage is TRBJ1-2; 7 nucleotides align to TRBD1. V shed 4 bases, J shed 8 bases, and the junction held 14 bases outside the gene matches. The germline CDR1 and CDR2 sequences are SGHDT and YYEEEE. The CDR3 runs 15 residues. CDR3 in amino acids: CASSPRDRRGAGYTF. DNA for the CDR3: TGTGCCAGCAGCCCCCGGGACAGAAGGGGAGCGGGCTACACCTTC.

The sample holds many counts of this clonotype. V is TRBV20-1 and J is TRBJ2-5; TRBD2 aligns across 7 bases. CDR1 is DFQATT and CDR2 is SNEGSKA in the germline V gene (reference sequence). The CDR3 has 15 residues. V gave up 7 bases and J gave up 3 bases; unmatched junction bases: 14. Here the CDR3 reads CSVPTLGTTKETQYF. As DNA, the CDR3 is TGCAGTGTTCCGACGTTAGGGACTACCAAAGAGACCCAGTACTTC.

This clonotype was seen only a few times. This chain links TRBV29-1 with TRBJ1-1; possibly TRBD1 for D (6 bases). Germline V gene data show CDR1 as SQVTM and CDR2 as ANQGSEA. The V end was cut by 8 bases, the J end by 5 bases, with 15 bases between. There are 12 residues in the CDR3. CDR3 loop: CSTTKGGTEAFF. The CDR3 region has the DNA TGCAGCACCACCAAAGGGGGGACTGAAGCTTTCTTT.

V is TRBV4-2 and J is TRBJ2-3, with a tentative D call TRBD1 (5 bases). V dropped 0 bases and J dropped 2 bases, with 15 bases sitting between them. Germline CDR1 is LGHNA and CDR2 is YNFKEQ. The CDR3 runs to 17 residues. DNA of the CDR3: TGTGCCAGCAGCCAAGATCTCGTTGGGGCCGCCACAGATACGCAGTATTTT. It specifies CASSQDLVGAATDTQYF.